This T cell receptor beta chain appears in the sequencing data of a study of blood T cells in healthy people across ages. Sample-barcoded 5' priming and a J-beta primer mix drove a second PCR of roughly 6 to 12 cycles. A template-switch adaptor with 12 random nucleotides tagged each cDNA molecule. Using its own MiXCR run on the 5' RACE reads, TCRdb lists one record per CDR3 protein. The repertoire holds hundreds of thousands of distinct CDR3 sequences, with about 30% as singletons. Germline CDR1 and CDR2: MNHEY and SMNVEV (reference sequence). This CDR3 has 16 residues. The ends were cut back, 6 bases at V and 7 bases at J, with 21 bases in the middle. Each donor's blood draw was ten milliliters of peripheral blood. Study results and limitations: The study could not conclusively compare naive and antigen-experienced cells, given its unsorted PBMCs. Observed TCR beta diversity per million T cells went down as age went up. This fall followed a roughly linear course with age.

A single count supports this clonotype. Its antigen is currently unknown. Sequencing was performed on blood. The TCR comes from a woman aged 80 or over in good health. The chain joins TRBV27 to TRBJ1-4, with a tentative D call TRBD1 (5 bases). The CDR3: CASRPSWRRRGEKLFF. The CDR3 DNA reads TGTGCCAGCAGACCCAGCTGGCGGCGGAGGGGTGAAAAACTGTTTTTT.